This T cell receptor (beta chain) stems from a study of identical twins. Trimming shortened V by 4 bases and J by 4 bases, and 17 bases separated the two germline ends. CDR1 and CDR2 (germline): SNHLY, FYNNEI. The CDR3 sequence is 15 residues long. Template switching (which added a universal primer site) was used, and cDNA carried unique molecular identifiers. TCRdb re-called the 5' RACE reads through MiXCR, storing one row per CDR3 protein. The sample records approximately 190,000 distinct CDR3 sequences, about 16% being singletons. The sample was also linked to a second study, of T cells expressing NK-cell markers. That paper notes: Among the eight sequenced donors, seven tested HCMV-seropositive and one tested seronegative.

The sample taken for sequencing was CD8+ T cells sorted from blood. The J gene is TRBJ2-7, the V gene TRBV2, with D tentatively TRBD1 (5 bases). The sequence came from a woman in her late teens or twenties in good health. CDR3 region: CASSVEGAGTYEQYF. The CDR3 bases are TGTGCCAGCAGTGTTGAAGGGGCCGGTACATACGAGCAGTACTTC.